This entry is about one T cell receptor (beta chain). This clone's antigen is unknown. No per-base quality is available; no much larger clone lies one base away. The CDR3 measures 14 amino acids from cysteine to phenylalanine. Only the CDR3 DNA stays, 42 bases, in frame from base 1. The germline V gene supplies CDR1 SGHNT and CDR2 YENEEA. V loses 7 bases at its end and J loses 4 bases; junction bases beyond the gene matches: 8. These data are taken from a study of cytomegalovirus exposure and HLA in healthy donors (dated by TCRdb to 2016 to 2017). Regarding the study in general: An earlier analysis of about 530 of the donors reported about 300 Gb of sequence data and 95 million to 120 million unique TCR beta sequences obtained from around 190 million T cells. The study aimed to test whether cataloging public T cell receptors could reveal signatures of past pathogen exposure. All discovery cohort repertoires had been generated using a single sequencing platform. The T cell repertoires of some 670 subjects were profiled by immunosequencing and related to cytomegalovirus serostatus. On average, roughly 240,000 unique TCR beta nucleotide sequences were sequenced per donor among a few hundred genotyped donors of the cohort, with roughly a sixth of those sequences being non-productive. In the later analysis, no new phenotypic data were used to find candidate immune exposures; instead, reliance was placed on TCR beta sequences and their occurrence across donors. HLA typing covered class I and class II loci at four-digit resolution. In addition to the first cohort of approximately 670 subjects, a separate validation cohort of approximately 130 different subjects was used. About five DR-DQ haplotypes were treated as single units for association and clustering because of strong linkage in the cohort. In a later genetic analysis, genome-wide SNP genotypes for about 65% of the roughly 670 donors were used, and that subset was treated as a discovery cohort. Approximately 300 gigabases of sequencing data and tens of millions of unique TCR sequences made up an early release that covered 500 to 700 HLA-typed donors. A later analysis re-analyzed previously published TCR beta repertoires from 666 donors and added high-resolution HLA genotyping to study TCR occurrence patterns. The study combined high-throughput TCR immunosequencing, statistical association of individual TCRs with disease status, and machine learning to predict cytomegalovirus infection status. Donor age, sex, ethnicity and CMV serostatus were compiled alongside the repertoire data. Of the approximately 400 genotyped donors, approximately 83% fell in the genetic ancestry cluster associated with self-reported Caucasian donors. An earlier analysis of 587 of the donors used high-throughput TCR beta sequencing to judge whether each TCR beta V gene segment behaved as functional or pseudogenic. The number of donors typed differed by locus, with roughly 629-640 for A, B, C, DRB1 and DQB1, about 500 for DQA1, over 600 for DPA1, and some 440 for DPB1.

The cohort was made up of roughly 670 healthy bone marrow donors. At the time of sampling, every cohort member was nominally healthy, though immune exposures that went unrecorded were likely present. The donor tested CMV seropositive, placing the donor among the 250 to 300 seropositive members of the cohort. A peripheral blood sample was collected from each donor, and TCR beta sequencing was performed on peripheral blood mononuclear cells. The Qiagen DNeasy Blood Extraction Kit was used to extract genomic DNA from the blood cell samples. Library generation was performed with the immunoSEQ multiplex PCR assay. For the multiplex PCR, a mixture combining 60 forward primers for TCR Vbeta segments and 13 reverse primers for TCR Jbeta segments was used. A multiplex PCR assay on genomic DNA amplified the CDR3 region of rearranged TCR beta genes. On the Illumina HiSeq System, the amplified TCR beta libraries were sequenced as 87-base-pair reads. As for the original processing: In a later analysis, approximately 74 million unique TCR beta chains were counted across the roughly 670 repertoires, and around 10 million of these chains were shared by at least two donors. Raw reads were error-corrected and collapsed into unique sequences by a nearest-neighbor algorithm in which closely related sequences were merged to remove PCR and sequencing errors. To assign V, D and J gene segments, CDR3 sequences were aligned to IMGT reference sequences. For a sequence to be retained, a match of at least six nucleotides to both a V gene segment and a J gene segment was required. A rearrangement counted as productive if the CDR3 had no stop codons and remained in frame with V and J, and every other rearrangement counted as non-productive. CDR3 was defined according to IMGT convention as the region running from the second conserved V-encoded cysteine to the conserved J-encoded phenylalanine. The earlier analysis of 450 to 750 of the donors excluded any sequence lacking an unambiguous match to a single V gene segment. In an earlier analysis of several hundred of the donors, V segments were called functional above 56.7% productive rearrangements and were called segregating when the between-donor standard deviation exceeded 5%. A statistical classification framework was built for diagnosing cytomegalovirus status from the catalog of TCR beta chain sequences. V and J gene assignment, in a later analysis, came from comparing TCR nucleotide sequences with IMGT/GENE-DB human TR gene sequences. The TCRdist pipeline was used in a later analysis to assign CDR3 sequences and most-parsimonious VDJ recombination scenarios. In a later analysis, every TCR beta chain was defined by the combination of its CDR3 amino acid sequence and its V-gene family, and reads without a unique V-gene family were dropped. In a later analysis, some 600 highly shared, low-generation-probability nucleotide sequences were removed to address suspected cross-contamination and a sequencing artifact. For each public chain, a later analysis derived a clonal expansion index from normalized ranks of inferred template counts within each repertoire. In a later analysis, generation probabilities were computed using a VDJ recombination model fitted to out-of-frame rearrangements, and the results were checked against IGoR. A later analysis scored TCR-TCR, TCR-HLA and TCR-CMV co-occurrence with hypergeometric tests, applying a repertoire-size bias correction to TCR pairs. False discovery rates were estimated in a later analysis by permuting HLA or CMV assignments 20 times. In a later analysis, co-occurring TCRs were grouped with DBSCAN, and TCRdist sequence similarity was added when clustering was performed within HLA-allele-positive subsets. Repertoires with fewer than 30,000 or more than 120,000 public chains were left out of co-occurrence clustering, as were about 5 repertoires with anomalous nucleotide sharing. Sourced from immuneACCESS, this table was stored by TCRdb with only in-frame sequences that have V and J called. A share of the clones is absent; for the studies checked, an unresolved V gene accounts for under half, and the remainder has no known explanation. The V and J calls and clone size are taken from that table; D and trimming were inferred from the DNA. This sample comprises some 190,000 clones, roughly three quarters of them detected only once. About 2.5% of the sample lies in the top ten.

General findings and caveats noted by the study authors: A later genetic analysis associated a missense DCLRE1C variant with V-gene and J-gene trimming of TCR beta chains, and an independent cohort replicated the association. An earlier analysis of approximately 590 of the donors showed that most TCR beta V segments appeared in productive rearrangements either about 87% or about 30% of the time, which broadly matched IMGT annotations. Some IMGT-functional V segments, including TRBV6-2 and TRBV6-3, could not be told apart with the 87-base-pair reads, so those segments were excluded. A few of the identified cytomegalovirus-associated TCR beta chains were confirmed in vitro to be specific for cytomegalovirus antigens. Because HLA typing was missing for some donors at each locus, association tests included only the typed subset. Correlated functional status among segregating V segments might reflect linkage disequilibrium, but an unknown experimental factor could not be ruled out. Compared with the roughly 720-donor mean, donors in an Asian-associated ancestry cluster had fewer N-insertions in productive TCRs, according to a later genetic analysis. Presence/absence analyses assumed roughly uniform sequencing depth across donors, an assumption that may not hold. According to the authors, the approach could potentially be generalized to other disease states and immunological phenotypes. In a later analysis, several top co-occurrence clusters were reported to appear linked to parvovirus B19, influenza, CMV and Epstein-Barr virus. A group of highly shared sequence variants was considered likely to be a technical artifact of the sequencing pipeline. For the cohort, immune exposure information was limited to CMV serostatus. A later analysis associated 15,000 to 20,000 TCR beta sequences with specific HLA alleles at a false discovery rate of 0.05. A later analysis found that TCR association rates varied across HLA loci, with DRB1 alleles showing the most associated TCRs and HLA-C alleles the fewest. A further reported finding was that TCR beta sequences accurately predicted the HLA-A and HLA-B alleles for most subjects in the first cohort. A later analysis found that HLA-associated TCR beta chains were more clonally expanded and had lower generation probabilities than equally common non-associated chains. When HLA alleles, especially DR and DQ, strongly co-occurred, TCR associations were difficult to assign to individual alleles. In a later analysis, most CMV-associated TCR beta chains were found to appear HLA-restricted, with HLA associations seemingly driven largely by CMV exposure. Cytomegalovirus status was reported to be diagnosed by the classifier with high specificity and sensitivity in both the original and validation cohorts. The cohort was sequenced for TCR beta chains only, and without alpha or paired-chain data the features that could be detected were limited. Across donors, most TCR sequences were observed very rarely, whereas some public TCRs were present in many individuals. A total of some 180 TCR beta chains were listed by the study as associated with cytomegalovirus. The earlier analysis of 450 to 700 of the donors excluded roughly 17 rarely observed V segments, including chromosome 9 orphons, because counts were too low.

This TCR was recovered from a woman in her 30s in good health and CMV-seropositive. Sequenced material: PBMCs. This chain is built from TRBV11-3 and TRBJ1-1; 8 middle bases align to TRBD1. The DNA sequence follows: TGTGCCAGCAAAAAGCAGGGGGCGGGCACTGAAGCTTTCTTT. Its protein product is CASKKQGAGTEAFF.